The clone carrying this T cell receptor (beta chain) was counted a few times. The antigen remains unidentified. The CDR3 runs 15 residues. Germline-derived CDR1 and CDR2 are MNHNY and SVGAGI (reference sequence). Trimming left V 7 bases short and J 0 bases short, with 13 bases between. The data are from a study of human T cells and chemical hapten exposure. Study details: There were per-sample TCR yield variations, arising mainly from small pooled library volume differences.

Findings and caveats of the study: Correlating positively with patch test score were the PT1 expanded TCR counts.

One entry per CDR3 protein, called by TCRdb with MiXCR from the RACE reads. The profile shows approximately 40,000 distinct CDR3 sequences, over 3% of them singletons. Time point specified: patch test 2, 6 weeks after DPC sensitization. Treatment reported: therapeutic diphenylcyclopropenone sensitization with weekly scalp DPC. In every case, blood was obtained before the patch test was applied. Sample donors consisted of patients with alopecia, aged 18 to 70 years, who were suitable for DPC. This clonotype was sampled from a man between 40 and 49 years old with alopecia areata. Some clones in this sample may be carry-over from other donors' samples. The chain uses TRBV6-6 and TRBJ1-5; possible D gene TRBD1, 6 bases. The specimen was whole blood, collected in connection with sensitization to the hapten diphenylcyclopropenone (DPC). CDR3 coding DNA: TGTGCCAGCACCCAAACAGGGTATAGCAATCAGCCCCAGCATTTT. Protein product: CASTQTGYSNQPQHF.